Detailed here is one T cell receptor beta chain. The specificity of this receptor is unknown. There are no base qualities to consult, and no much larger clone falls within one base. The CDR1 and CDR2 encoded by the germline V gene (reference sequence) are LGHDT and YNNKEL. Spanning cysteine to phenylalanine, the CDR3 consists of 17 amino acids. Kept here is only the CDR3 DNA, which spans 51 bases and is read in frame from base 1. Ends trimmed: V by 2 bases, J by 8 bases; bases unmatched to a gene: 15. TCRbeta CDR3 regions were amplified from genomic DNA by means of the immunoSEQ Assay, a bias-controlled multiplex PCR. From the authors' description of their analysis: Within the assay, amplification of reference gene primers was used to estimate how many nucleated cells each sample contained. Sequence reads were collapsed and filtered to measure the absolute abundance of every unique TCRbeta CDR3 rearrangement. Productive Simpson clonality was computed per sample as the square root of Simpson's diversity index over productive rearrangements. The table comes from immuneACCESS by way of TCRdb, which keeps in-frame sequences with V and J called. Part of the clones is missing from these tables; in studies checked, under half for an unresolved V gene and the rest for unknown reasons. V, J and clone size reflect that table, while D and trimming were determined from the DNA. This sample gives hundreds of thousands of clones in total; 75% to 85% of them show up just once. Around 1.3% of the sample lies in the top ten.

The sample is drawn from a study of blood T cell repertoires in COVID-19 (dated by TCRdb to about 2020). Notes on the research overall: The collaborator samples originated in the United States, Italy and Spain and spanned the acute and convalescent phases of COVID-19. The repertoires were made available in a free public database intended to serve as a resource for research on the immune response to SARS-CoV-2. The samples were drawn from two sources: the first 160 participants of the ongoing ImmuneRACE study, and approximately 1,300 subjects contributed by 6 global collaborators. Deeply sampled blood TCRbeta repertoires from subjects exposed to, actively infected with, or recovered from COVID-19 were included in the dataset. Where HLA class I and class II types were available, the types were taken from metadata supplied by the sample provider, not from assay-based typing. The material from the prospective study consisted of cDNA or gDNA derived from T cells, B-cell-depleted T cells, or PBMCs. Sample metadata almost always included a de-identified subject ID, COVID-19 status, age in years and sex.

In Seattle, one collaborating source enrolled patients while the infection was active and tracked those patients longitudinally over the course of disease. Collaborating institutions collected whole blood in K2EDTA tubes following their own protocols. For TCRbeta analysis, collaborators shipped samples as frozen whole blood, isolated PBMCs, or DNA extracted from either of those sample types. What the work shows at the level of the full study, not this receptor alone: How much clinical and demographic metadata was included differed by source and by participant, and the metadata was provided uncurated.

Here the chain combines TRBV3-1 (or the pseudogene TRBV3-2) and TRBJ2-1; 7 junctional bases match TRBD2. The source of this sequence is a woman aged 25 to 45 with COVID-19, enrolled during active disease. Sequencing was done on a sample of peripheral blood. The DNA sequence is TGTGCCAGCAGCCAACGCCGGGGAGAGCGGGGAGGGGATGAGCAGTTCTTC. Its protein product is CASSQRRGERGGDEQFF.